Sequencing of this T cell receptor beta chain was carried out in a study of TIL therapy for anti-PD-1-resistant metastatic lung cancer. On the study more broadly: Tumors were harvested before any PD-1/PD-L1 blockade.

Time point defined: pre-treatment sample, taken before nivolumab and TIL therapy. The ends were cut back, 7 bases at V and 6 bases at J, with 10 bases in the middle. The CDR3 totals 11 residues. CDR1 and CDR2 (germline): MNHEY, SVGAGI. Sequencing used immunoSEQ v3. TCRdb keeps only in-frame clones here, not all; method: immunoSEQ multiplex PCR. The sample yields more than 45,000 clones, roughly 91% seen once. This TCR was recovered from a person aged 30 to 80 with non-small cell lung cancer. The chain carries TRBV6-5 and TRBJ2-7, with D possibly TRBD2 on 6 matching bases. This material consisted of blood, taken at baseline. CDR3 sequence (DNA): TGTGCCAGCAAGGGGAGGACCGAGCAGTACTTC. It codes for CASKGRTEQYF.